This T cell receptor (beta chain) was obtained from a study of shared clonotypes between healthy human individuals. Study summary: The cohort had two women and a few men, ages 18 to 49.

Sequencing used immunoSEQ multiplex PCR; TCRdb keeps in-frame clones, though not all of them. The top ten clones hold roughly 0.9% of a sample with about 1.1 million clones, roughly 80% of them seen once. V lost 5 bases and J lost 0; bases outside the gene matches: 15. Germline CDR1 MNHEY, CDR2 SMNVEV (reference sequence). The CDR3 covers 18 residues. This clonotype originated in a man younger than 35 in good health. Some clones in this sample may be carry-over from other donors' samples. The chain carries TRBV27 and TRBJ1-2; TRBD1 matches at 7 bases. Sequencing was performed on memory CD4+ T cells from PBMCs. The subset here: CD45RA-negative fraction. CDR3 region: CASSTRQGVIGSNYGYTF. The CDR3 DNA sequence: TGTGCCAGCAGTACAAGACAGGGAGTAATAGGATCTAACTATGGCTACACCTTC.